This T cell receptor beta chain is from a study of shared clonotypes between healthy human individuals. Study-wide points: With few donors, the genetic and exposure-history diversity represented was limited. Four donors held roughly 5% of naive CD4 clonotypes in common.

Assay used: immunoSEQ multiplex PCR; TCRdb lists only in-frame clones, some missing. This table holds about 580,000 clones, roughly 98% found once. Germline assignment: CDR1 SEHNR and CDR2 FQNEAQ (reference sequence). This CDR3 is 15 amino acids long. The V segment lost 5 bases and the J segment 7 bases; nucleotides outside the gene matches: 7. Naive-designated CD8 cells lacked CD45RO, were positively enriched for CCR7, and omitted terminally differentiated effector memory CD45RA+ cells. Study donors comprised healthy, HIV-negative adults devoid of recent acute infection or vaccination. Nashville, Tennessee was home to all donors, who were Caucasian adults. As for this clone: The antigen is not known.

The sequence came from a man aged 25 to 40 in good health. Sequenced input: naive CD8+ T cells sorted from blood. The chain uses TRBV7-9 and TRBJ2-1, with 11 bases that match TRBD2. The CDR3 region is CASSQTSGTFNEQFF. DNA of the CDR3: TGTGCCAGCAGCCAGACTAGCGGGACTTTTAATGAGCAGTTCTTC.